The source of this T cell receptor (beta chain) is a study of human T cells and chemical hapten exposure. Each CDR3 protein is one row after TCRdb ran MiXCR on the RACE reads. The sample shows about 84,000 distinct CDR3 sequences, 10% to 14% of them seen only once. Time point denoted: patch test 3, about 24 weeks after DPC sensitization. Treatment of the sample: therapeutic diphenylcyclopropenone sensitization with weekly scalp DPC. V was trimmed by 6 bases and J by 1 base, leaving 23 bases between them. The CDR3 spans 18 residues. Germline CDR1 reads MNHEY; CDR2 reads SVGEGT. This clonotype has just a few counts.

This clonotype was sampled from a woman between 50 and 59 years old with alopecia areata. Some clones in this sample may be carry-over from other donors' samples. This specimen was whole blood, taken in connection with sensitization to the hapten diphenylcyclopropenone (DPC). The rearrangement links TRBV6-2 or TRBV6-3 to TRBJ2-3; maybe TRBD2 (7 bases). In nucleotides, the CDR3 is TGTGCCAGCAGGGTCGCTCTAGCGGACCCAGGGGGCACAGATACGCAGTATTTT. It translates to CASRVALADPGGTDTQYF.